The 27 T cell receptor beta chains reported below all come from one sample, sequenced in a study of CD8 T cells in ankylosing spondylitis. Using its own MiXCR run on the 5' RACE reads, TCRdb lists one record per CDR3 protein. The sample carries roughly 140,000 distinct CDR3 sequences, approximately 44% recorded once. Specimen: synovial fluid, either unsorted or a sorted T cell fraction (not recorded which). The receptor source for this set is a male donor with ankylosing spondylitis.

This chain uses TRBV15 with TRBJ1-5, with D possibly matching TRBD1 (6 bases). This CDR3 is 15 amino acids long. CDR1 and CDR2 from the germline V gene are LNHNV and YYDKDF (reference sequence). Trimming removed 2 bases at V and 6 bases at J, with 14 bases between. CDR3: CATSRLTGRVQPQHF. CDR3 DNA sequence: TGTGCCACCAGCAGACTGACAGGTCGAGTTCAGCCCCAGCATTTT.

This clonotype was counted only a few times. This chain joins TRBV12-3 or TRBV12-4 and TRBJ1-3; D might be TRBD1 (5 bases). Trimming took off 4 bases at V and 0 bases at J, with 7 bases between the two ends. The CDR3 spans 14 residues. Here the CDR3 DNA reads TGTGCCAGCAGTTGGGGACGCTCTGGAAACACCATATATTTT. Translated, it gives CASSWGRSGNTIYF.

J is TRBJ2-3 and V is TRBV7-8; D not certain. CDR3 length: 16 amino acids. Germline-derived CDR1 and CDR2 are SGHVS and FQNEAQ. The V gene lost 0 bases and the J gene lost 0 bases, with 10 bases spanning the gap. The CDR3 coding sequence is TGTGCCAGCAGCTTAGCCCTCTCGACTAGCACAGATACGCAGTATTTT. Translating it yields CASSLALSTSTDTQYF.

This clonotype was observed a handful of times. The chain couples TRBV12-3 or TRBV12-4 to TRBJ2-7; the D is unclear. V was clipped by 1 base and J by 0 bases, with 10 bases between them. The CDR3 runs to 15 residues. The CDR3 nucleotides are TGTGCCAGCAGTTTAGGCGCGGCGATCTCCTACGAGCAGTACTTC. This gives the protein CASSLGAAISYEQYF.

The table lists this clonotype with a count of one. The chain is built from TRBV7-9 and TRBJ2-5, with 7 bases identical to TRBD1. V dropped 5 bases and J dropped 4; count of bases not matched to a gene: 10. Germline lookup yields CDR1 SEHNR and CDR2 FQNEAQ (reference sequence). The CDR3 covers 15 residues. This chain's CDR3 is CASSPRLTGSETQYF. The CDR3, as DNA: TGTGCCAGCAGCCCCCGTTTGACAGGGTCAGAGACCCAGTACTTC.

This clonotype was seen a few times. The CDR3 here is CASTPAGSSYNEQFF. The CDR3 nucleotides read TGTGCCAGCACCCCAGCGGGGAGCTCCTACAATGAGCAGTTCTTC. The J gene is TRBJ2-1, the V gene TRBV12-3 or TRBV12-4, with 7 positions matching TRBD2. Trimming at V came to 7 bases and at J to 0 bases, leaving 6 bases not matched to a gene. This CDR3 has 15 residues.

This chain uses TRBV19 with TRBJ1-5; 7 bases match TRBD1. CDR3 length: 15 amino acids. Germline CDR1 is LNHDA and CDR2 is SQIVND (reference sequence). The ends lost 5 bases at V and 8 bases at J; junction bases unmatched: 12. The DNA of the CDR3 is TGTGCCAGTAGTTCCCGGGACAGTTGGGTTGAGCCCCAGCATTTT. This sequence encodes CASSSRDSWVEPQHF.

This clonotype occurred many times. CDR3 DNA: TGTGCCAGCAGTGATAGCGGGGGAGACACCGGGGAGCTGTTTTTT. The encoded protein is CASSDSGGDTGELFF. The chain has TRBV6-4 and TRBJ2-2; 9 bases are shared with TRBD2. The germline CDR1 and CDR2 sequences are MRHNA and SNTAGT. The CDR3 extends over 15 amino acids. V lost 3 bases to trimming and J lost 3 bases; unmatched junction nucleotides: 2.

The V and J genes are TRBV4-3 and TRBJ1-2; unclear D gene. The CDR3 is 15 residues long. The V end was cut by 4 bases, the J end by 5 bases, with 17 bases between. Germline values: CDR1 LGHNA, CDR2 YSLEER. The CDR3 spells CASSPAEPLGYGYTF. DNA of the CDR3: TGCGCCAGCAGCCCAGCCGAACCCTTGGGGTATGGCTACACCTTC.

This clonotype turned up a few times. The chain joins TRBV15 to TRBJ1-5, with D tentatively TRBD1 (5 bases). Germline V CDR1 and CDR2: LNHNV, YYDKDF (reference sequence). The CDR3 covers 14 residues. Trimming took 0 bases from V and 4 from J, leaving 7 bases between them. Here the CDR3 DNA reads TGTGCCACCAGCAGAGAAAGGACAAATCAGCCCCAGCATTTT. Translated: CATSRERTNQPQHF.

In this sample, this clonotype turned up a few times. This chain connects TRBV6-2 or TRBV6-3 to TRBJ2-5; 12 bases map to TRBD2. The CDR3 is made up of 14 amino acids. The germline gives CDR1 MNHEY, CDR2 SVGEGT. After removal of 8 bases from V and 4 bases from J, the junction contained 5 bases not matched to a gene. CDR3 coding DNA: TGTGCCAGCTTTGGACTAGCGGGACCAGAGACCCAGTACTTC. This encodes CASFGLAGPETQYF.

The V and J genes are TRBV18 and TRBJ1-1; D may be TRBD1 (5 bases). This CDR3 comprises 16 residues. V was shortened by 1 base and J by 4 bases, with 16 bases between the two germline ends. CDR1 is KGHSH and CDR2 is LQKENI in the germline V gene. The CDR3 sequence: CASSPRLFSRGTEAFF. CDR3 DNA: TGTGCCAGCTCACCACGTCTCTTCTCAAGGGGCACTGAAGCTTTCTTT. Complete variable domain (other parts from reference TRBV18 and TRBJ1-1): NAGVMQNPRHLVRRRGQEARLRCSPMKGHSHVYWYRQLPEEGLKFMVYLQKENIIDESGMPKERFSAEFPKEGPSILRIQQVVRGDSAAYFCASSPRLFSRGTEAFFGQGTRLTVV.

This chain joins TRBV5-1 and TRBJ2-3, with D uncertain. V lost 4 bases and J 6 bases, leaving 9 bases between the germline ends. The CDR3 is 12 amino acids. Germline CDR1 and CDR2: SGHRS and YFSETQ. The CDR3 DNA is TGCGCCAGCAGCCTGACCCGGGATACGCAGTATTTT. This translates into CASSLTRDTQYF. Complete variable domain (other parts from reference TRBV5-1 and TRBJ2-3): KAGVTQTPRYLIKTRGQQVTLSCSPISGHRSVSWYQQTPGQGLQFLFEYFSETQRNKGNFPGRFSGRQFSNSRSEMNVSTLELGDSALYLCASSLTRDTQYFGPGTRLTVL.

This clonotype came up many times. The genes are TRBV12-3 or TRBV12-4 and TRBJ2-1; D is perhaps TRBD2 (6 bases). V lost 7 bases and J lost 2, with 18 bases in between. This CDR3 has 16 residues. DNA for the CDR3: TGTGCCAGCATCCCTCGGCGGGGTCGTACCTACAATGAGCAGTTCTTC. Residues: CASIPRRGRTYNEQFF.

The J gene is TRBJ2-2, the V gene TRBV11-2; 7 bases are a match to TRBD2. The CDR3 is 18 residues long. The germline gives CDR1 SGHAT, CDR2 FQNNGV. The J segment lost 2 bases and the V segment lost 5 bases, leaving 14 bases of the junction unmatched. Written as DNA, the CDR3 is TGTGCCAGCAGCCACAAGGGGAGGGCAGGGCCTAACACCGGGGAGCTGTTTTTT. Its protein product is CASSHKGRAGPNTGELFF.

J is TRBJ1-2 and V is TRBV5-1; 7 nucleotides align to TRBD1. CDR1 SGHRS and CDR2 YFSETQ come from the germline V gene. V lost 4 bases to trimming and J lost 2 bases; unmatched junction nucleotides: 11. The CDR3 loop spans 16 amino acids. The CDR3: CASSPKVVRGNYGYTF. The CDR3 DNA sequence: TGCGCCAGCAGCCCAAAAGTGGTCAGGGGGAACTATGGCTACACCTTC.

The rearrangement joins TRBV12-3 or TRBV12-4 to TRBJ2-1; the D call may be TRBD1 or TRBD2 (5 bases each). Trimming cost V 2 bases and J 12 bases, with 14 bases left between them. There are 13 residues in the CDR3. CDR3 nucleotides: TGTGCCAGCAGTTTATCCCAGAGGGACCGGCAGTTCTTC. The encoded protein is CASSLSQRDRQFF.

This clonotype was seen only a few times. V gene TRBV27 combines with J gene TRBJ2-1; D gene unclear. The CDR3 extends over 16 amino acids. Germline V CDR1 and CDR2: MNHEY, SMNVEV (reference sequence). Trimming stripped 0 bases from V and 4 bases from J, with 13 bases between. The CDR3 loop reads CASSLSGWGGYNEQFF. DNA of the CDR3: TGTGCCAGCAGTTTATCAGGGTGGGGTGGGTACAATGAGCAGTTCTTC.

This clonotype showed up just a few times. V and J are TRBV11-2 and TRBJ1-1; 7 bases agree with TRBD1. CDR3 size: 14 residues. Per the germline V gene, CDR1 is SGHAT and CDR2 is FQNNGV. The ends lost 4 bases at V and 5 bases at J; junction bases unmatched: 7. DNA of the CDR3: TGTGCCAGCAGCTCGATGACAGGGAAGACTGAAGCTTTCTTT. Residues: CASSSMTGKTEAFF.

The rearrangement links TRBV4-1 to TRBJ2-3; a weak D match, TRBD2 (5 bases). Germline V gene data show CDR1 as MGHRA and CDR2 as YSYEKL. The V end lost 4 bases, the J end lost 2 bases, and 13 bases lay between the germline ends. The CDR3 spans 15 residues. CDR3 nucleotide sequence: TGCGCCAGCAGCCTTTTTCTAGCCAACACAGATACGCAGTATTTT. Its translation is CASSLFLANTDTQYF.

V is TRBV7-2 and J is TRBJ1-2; no clear D. Trimming stripped 5 bases from V and 2 bases from J, with 21 bases between. Germline V lookup: CDR1 SGHTA, CDR2 FQGNSA. The CDR3 extends over 17 amino acids. CDR3 protein: CASSIIPRSRPNYGYTF. Written as DNA, the CDR3 is TGTGCCAGCAGCATCATCCCCCGCAGTAGACCAAACTATGGCTACACCTTC.

The chain is built from TRBV27 and TRBJ2-1; 12 bases are shared with TRBD2. Germline-derived CDR1 and CDR2 are MNHEY and SMNVEV (reference sequence). The V gene end was trimmed by 0 bases and the J gene end by 6 bases; junction bases not matched to a gene: 9. The CDR3 sequence is 18 residues long. CDR3 region: CASSLSTSSGGAFNEQFF. The CDR3 DNA sequence: TGTGCCAGCAGTTTATCGACCTCTAGCGGGGGGGCTTTCAATGAGCAGTTCTTC.

The J gene is TRBJ1-2, the V gene TRBV6-2 or TRBV6-3; D possibly corresponds to TRBD1 (6 bases). This CDR3 has 20 amino acids. The V end was cut by 0 bases, the J end by 4 bases, with 27 bases between. Germline CDR1 and CDR2: MNHEY and SVGEGT. CDR3 region: CASSYSIDRFPNPPLYGYTF. In nucleotides, the CDR3 is TGTGCCAGCAGTTACTCGATCGACAGGTTCCCCAACCCCCCGCTCTATGGCTACACCTTC.

Written as DNA, the CDR3 is TGTGCCAGCAGTTTCGCTAGGGACAGGGGCATGTGGACCCAGTACTTC. It codes for CASSFARDRGMWTQYF. The V call is TRBV2, the J call TRBJ2-5; TRBD1 agrees at 10 bases. V was pared by 5 bases and J by 7 bases, with 13 bases of the junction left unmatched. CDR3 length: 16 residues. CDR1 and CDR2 from the germline V gene are SNHLY and FYNNEI. The entire variable domain, with the rest obtained from reference TRBV2 and TRBJ2-5, is as follows: EPEVTQTPSHQVTQMGQEVILRCVPISNHLYFYWYRQILGQKVEFLVSFYNNEISEKSEIFDDQFSVERPDGSNFTLKIRSTKLEDSAMYFCASSFARDRGMWTQYFGPGTRLLVL.

This chain joins TRBV20-1 and TRBJ2-6; D gene uncertain. CDR1 is DFQATT, CDR2 SNEGSKA, per germline (reference sequence). The CDR3 is made up of 15 amino acids. Trimming removed 3 bases at V and 0 bases at J, with 9 bases between. CDR3 residues: CSARPPNSGANVLTF. CDR3 bases: TGCAGTGCTAGGCCTCCTAACTCTGGGGCCAACGTCCTGACTTTC.

The rearrangement uses TRBV12-3 or TRBV12-4 and TRBJ2-2; D is unresolved. This CDR3 contains 15 residues. V dropped 4 bases and J dropped 3 bases, with 12 bases sitting between them. The CDR3 is CASSSWGSHTGELFF. CDR3 DNA sequence: TGTGCCAGCAGTTCATGGGGTTCCCACACCGGGGAGCTGTTTTTT.

This clonotype turned up a few times. V and J are TRBV5-1 and TRBJ1-4; a weak D match, TRBD1 (6 bases). Per the germline V gene, CDR1 is SGHRS and CDR2 is YFSETQ. This CDR3 spans 16 amino acids. V lost 3 bases, J lost 3 bases, and 15 bases lay in between. DNA for the CDR3: TGCGCCAGCAGCTCGATTCCAGGGGCAGCTAATGAAAAACTGTTTTTT. This codes for CASSSIPGAANEKLFF.